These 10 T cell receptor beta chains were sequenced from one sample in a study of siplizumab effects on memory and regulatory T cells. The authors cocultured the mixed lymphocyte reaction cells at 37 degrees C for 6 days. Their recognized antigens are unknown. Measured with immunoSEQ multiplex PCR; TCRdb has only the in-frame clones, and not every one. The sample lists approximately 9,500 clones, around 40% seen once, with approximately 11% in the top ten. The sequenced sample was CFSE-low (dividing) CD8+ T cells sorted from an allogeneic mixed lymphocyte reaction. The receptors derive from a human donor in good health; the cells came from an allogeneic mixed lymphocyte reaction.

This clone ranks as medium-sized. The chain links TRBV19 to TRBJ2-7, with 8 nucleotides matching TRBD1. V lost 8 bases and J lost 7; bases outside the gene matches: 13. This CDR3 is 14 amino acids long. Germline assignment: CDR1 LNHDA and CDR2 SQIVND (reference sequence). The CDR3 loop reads CASPRAGGRGEQYF. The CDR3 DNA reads TGTGCCAGTCCCCGGGCAGGGGGCCGGGGGGAGCAGTACTTC. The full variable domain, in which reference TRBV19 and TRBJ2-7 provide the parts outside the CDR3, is DGGITQSPKYLFRKEGQNVTLSCEQNLNHDAMYWYRQDPGQGLRLIYYSQIVNDFQKGDIAEGYSVSREKKESFPLTVTSAQKNPTAFYLCASPRAGGRGEQYFGPGTRLTVT.

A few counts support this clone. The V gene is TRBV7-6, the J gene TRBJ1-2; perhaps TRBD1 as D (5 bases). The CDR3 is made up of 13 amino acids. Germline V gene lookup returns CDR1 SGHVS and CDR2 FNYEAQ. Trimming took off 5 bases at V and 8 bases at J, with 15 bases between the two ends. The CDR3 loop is CASSRTGGDGYTF. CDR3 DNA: TGTGCCAGCAGCCGTACGGGGGGGGACGGCTACACCTTC.

In nucleotides, the CDR3 is TGTGCCAGCTCCCCCGGGACAGGGGTAAGGGAGCAGTACTTC. This gives the protein CASSPGTGVREQYF. The rearrangement links TRBV7-3 to TRBJ2-7, with 10 bases matching TRBD1. Germline CDR1 reads SGHTA; CDR2 reads FQGTGA. This CDR3 has 14 residues. V shed 8 bases and J 7 bases; nucleotides not matched to a gene: 11.

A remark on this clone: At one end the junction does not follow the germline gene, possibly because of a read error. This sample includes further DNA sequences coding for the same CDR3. This CDR3 reads CASSQDRQGAWTEAFF. For the CDR3, the DNA is TGCGCCAGCAGCCAAGATCGGCAGGGGGCTTGGACTGAAGCTTTCTTT. The rearrangement uses TRBV9 and TRBJ1-1, with 8 bases lining up with TRBD1. Germline V gives CDR1 SGDLS, CDR2 YYNGEE. CDR3 size: 16 residues. The full variable domain, rest sourced from reference TRBV9 and TRBJ1-1, is DSGVTQTPKHLITATGQRVTLRCSPRSGDLSVYWYQQSLDQGLQFLIQYYNGEERAKGNILERFSAQQFPDLHSELNLSSLELGDSALYFCASSQDRQGAWTEAFFGQGTRLTVV.

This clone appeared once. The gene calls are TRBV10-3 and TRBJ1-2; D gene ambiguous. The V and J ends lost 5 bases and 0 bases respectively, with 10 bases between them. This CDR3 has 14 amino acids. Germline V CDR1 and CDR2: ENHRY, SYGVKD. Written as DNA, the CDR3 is TGTGCCATCAGTCCTACAGACACTAACTATGGCTACACCTTC. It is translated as CAISPTDTNYGYTF.

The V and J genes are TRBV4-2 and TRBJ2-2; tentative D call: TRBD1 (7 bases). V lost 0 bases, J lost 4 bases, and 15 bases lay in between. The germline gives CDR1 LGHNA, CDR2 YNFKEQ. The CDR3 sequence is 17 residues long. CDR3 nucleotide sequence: TGTGCCAGCAGCCAAGAAGCCAGGGGGGCGACCACCGGGGAGCTGTTTTTT. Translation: CASSQEARGATTGELFF.

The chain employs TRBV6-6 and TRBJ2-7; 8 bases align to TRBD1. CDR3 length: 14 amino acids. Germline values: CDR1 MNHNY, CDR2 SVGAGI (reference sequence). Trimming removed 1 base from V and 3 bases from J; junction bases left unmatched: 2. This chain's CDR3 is CASSYYGQGYEQYF. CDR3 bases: TGTGCCAGCAGTTACTATGGACAGGGCTACGAGCAGTACTTC.

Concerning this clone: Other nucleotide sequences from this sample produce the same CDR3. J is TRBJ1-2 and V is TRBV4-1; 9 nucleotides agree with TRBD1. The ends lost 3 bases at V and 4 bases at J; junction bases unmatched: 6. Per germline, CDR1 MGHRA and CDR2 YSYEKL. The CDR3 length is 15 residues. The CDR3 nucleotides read TGCGCCAGCAGCCATAGTCCGGGACAGGGCTATGGCTACACCTTC. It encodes CASSHSPGQGYGYTF.

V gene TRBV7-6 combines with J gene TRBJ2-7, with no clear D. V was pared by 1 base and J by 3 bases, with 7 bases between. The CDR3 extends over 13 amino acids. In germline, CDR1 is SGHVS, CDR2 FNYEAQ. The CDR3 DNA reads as TGTGCCAGCAGCTTAGACCCTTACTACGAGCAGTACTTC. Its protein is CASSLDPYYEQYF.

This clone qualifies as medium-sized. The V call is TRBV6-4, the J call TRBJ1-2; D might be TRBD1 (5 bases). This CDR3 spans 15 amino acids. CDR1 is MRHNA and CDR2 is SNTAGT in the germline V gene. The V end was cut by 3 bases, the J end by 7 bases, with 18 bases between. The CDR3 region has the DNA TGTGCCAGCAGTGAGGGGGGGGTTAGCGGTCGTGGCTACACCTTC. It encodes CASSEGGVSGRGYTF.